The source of this TCR beta chain is a study of human T cells and chemical hapten exposure listed by TCRdb under 2021. The study in broad terms: For sensitization, 2% DPC in acetone was applied to a 2 cm by 2 cm area of upper inner arm skin. Throughout the approximately 22-week study period, patients were also given weekly therapeutic DPC doses on the scalp. Patch testing was performed on the upper back with Finn chambers containing 0.01% DPC, and the patch tests were scored after 6 days according to International Contact Dermatitis Research Group standards. The patient cohort, mostly female, included alopecia areata with under or over 50% scalp involvement, alopecia totalis and alopecia universalis. Libraries were combined into a pool for sequencing, and differences in TCR yield between samples came mainly from small differences in library volumes within the pool. The study tracked peripheral blood TCR repertoire changes in vivo during primary and secondary sensitization to the hapten diphenylcyclopropenone (DPC) in alopecia patients. Patient blood was sampled pre-sensitization (week 0) and at 2, 6 and about 24 weeks after DPC sensitization. Under 30 alopecia patients gave blood for TCR sequencing at one to four time points (pre-sensitization, 2, 6 and 24 weeks).

The sample holds many counts of this clonotype. Its antigen has not been determined. Per-base qualities were not stored, and no clone one base away is much larger. The time point label, read with the paper, signifies: patch test 2, 6 weeks after DPC sensitization. Sample treatment or condition, as interpreted from the label and publication: therapeutic diphenylcyclopropenone sensitization with weekly scalp DPC. At every patch-test visit, the blood draw took place before the patch test was put on. To be eligible, patients had to be aged 18 to 70, diagnosed with alopecia and judged suitable for DPC therapy, while pregnant patients were excluded. Total RNA was isolated from unfractionated whole blood collected in Tempus Blood RNA tubes. Findings and caveats that apply to the study as a whole: Patch test score was positively correlated with the number of PT1 expanded TCRs, with significance at thresholds 8, 16 and 32 but not at 4. After repeated subsampling, the strength of the expansion versus patch-test correlation and the threshold at which it became significant changed. Compared with pre-sensitization or healthy control sets, expanded TCRs formed significantly more large CDR3 similarity clusters, which is consistent with antigen-driven responses. The number of TCRs above 1 in 1000 frequency did not change with DPC sensitization; there was no evidence of global repertoire structure alterations. Because all patients had alopecia, a presumed autoimmune disease, the immune response of the patients might differ from that of healthy individuals.

Libraries were constructed by RACE. The instrument was a NextSeq 500. Library preparation attached unique molecular identifiers to individual cDNA molecules for quantitative, reproducible TCR counting. For every blood RNA sample, sequencing covered both the TCR alpha and TCR beta chains. From the authors' description of their analysis: A median of around 100,000 TCRs per sample was observed, with a range of about 23,224 to 750,000. The Decombinator software suite was used to annotate the V, J and CDR3 of the TCR reads. For PS versus PT1 abundance plots, all samples were subsampled to the same number of TCRs (28,000). TCRs were defined as expanded if absent before sensitization and observed at least eight times at the 2-week time point. TCRdb ran its own pipeline on the public reads, namely fastp trimming at Q25 and MiXCR clone calling, and kept in-frame beta chains. Each entry is one CDR3 protein sequence, shown with its most common DNA and genes. For this entry, the V and J calls and clone size follow TCRdb and not the study's own pipeline. The sample has about 80,000 distinct CDR3 sequences on record, about 9.9% of them singletons. Of the sample, roughly 1.5% is held by the ten largest clones.

Ends trimmed: V by 4 bases, J by 10 bases; bases unmatched to a gene: 2. The germline V gene encodes CDR1 WNHNN and CDR2 SYGVQD (reference sequence). Inclusive of the bounding cysteine and phenylalanine, the CDR3 is 12 residues long. Only CDR3 DNA is held: 36 bases, read in frame from base 1. This chain joins TRBV10-1 to TRBJ2-1; the junction holds 9 bases that match TRBD2. The sample in question was whole blood, obtained in connection with sensitization to the hapten diphenylcyclopropenone (DPC). The TCR was taken from a young man with alopecia areata. Some clones in this sample may be carry-over from other donors' samples. In nucleotides, the sequence is TGCGCCAGCAGTGTAAGCGGGAGGGAGCAGTTCTTC. Its protein is CASSVSGREQFF.